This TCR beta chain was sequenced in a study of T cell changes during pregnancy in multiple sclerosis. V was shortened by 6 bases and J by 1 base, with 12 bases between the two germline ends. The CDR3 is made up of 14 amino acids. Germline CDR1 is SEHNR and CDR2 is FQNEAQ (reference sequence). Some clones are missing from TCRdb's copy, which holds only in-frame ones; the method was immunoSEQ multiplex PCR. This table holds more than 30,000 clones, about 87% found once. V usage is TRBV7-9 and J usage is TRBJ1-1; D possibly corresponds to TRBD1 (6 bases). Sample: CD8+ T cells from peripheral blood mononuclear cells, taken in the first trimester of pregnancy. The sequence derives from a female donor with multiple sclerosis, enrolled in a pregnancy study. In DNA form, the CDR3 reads TGTGCCAGCAGAAGAGAAGGGGGGAACACTGAAGCTTTCTTT. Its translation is CASRREGGNTEAFF.